The entry below describes one TCR beta chain. Trimming pared 5 bases from V and 4 bases from J, leaving 11 bases between. The CDR3 spans 13 residues. CDR1 and CDR2 (germline): SGHTA, FQGNSA. The source of the sample is a study of control samples from healthy donors and cancer patients. Here immunoSEQ multiplex PCR was the method, and the copy in TCRdb shows in-frame clones only, minus some. This table holds some 140,000 clones, over 85% found once. The gene calls are TRBV7-2 and TRBJ2-5; D unresolved. The specimen was blood. The source of this sequence is a man aged 25 to 40 in good health. In DNA, the CDR3 is TGTGCCAGCAGCCAGCCCCTACTAGAGACCCAGTACTTC. Amino acids: CASSQPLLETQYF. The whole variable domain, filled in from reference TRBV7-2 and TRBJ2-5, reads GAGVSQSPSNKVTEKGKDVELRCDPISGHTALYWYRQSLGQGLEFLIYFQGNSAPDKSGLPSDRFSAERTGGSVSTLTIQRTQQEDSAVYLCASSQPLLETQYFGPGTRLLVL.